This TCR beta chain was sequenced for a study of blood T cell repertoires in COVID-19. Overall study context: Sites across the United States, Italy and Spain contributed samples from acute and convalescent COVID-19. T cells, B-cell-depleted T cells, or PBMCs provided the cDNA or gDNA that served as material.

The authors' processing: Estimation of nucleated cell counts relied on the amplification of reference gene primers. The table came from immunoSEQ multiplex PCR; TCRdb's copy has only in-frame clones and leaves some out. That table furnishes V, J and clone size, whereas the DNA furnished D and trimming. The table lists 60,000 to 75,000 clones, approximately 78% of them singletons, with over 7.5% in the top ten. V gave up 1 base and J gave up 5 bases; unmatched junction bases: 5. There are 16 residues in the CDR3. Germline-derived CDR1 and CDR2 are SGHNT and YYREEE (reference sequence). Sequenced input: peripheral blood. This chain connects TRBV5-4 to TRBJ2-7, with 14 bases matching TRBD2. The clonotype was recovered from a woman of 80 years or more with acute or convalescent COVID-19. CDR3 nucleotide sequence: TGTGCCAGCAGCTTGTTGACTAGCGGGGGGGCACACGAGCAGTACTTC. It translates to CASSLLTSGGAHEQYF. The whole variable domain, remainder taken from reference TRBV5-4 and TRBJ2-7, is ETGVTQSPTHLIKTRGQQVTLRCSSQSGHNTVSWYQQALGQGPQFIFQYYREEENGRGNFPPRFSGLQFPNYSSELNVNALELDDSALYLCASSLLTSGGAHEQYFGPGTRLTVT.